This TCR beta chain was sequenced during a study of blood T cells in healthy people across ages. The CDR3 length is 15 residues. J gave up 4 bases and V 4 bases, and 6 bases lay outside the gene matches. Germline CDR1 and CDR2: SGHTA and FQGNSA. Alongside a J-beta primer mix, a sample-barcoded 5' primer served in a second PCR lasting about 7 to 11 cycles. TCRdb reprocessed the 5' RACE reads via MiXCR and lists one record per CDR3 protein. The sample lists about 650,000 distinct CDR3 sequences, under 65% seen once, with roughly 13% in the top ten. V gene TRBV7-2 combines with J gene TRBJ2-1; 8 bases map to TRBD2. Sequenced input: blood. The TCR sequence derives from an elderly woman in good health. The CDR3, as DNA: TGTGCCAGCAGCTCCGCCTCTAGCGGGTACAATGAGCAGTTCTTC. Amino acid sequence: CASSSASSGYNEQFF.